The sequence of this TCR beta chain was determined in a study of prognosis after radiotherapy for stage I lung cancer. Across the study: It was SBRT that served as radiotherapy, in 3 to 5 fractions with a biologically effective dose of at least 100 Gy. Stereotactic body radiotherapy was never combined with concurrent therapy in any patient.

This clonotype was recorded many times. Its antigen is currently unknown. Overall study results and limits: The tumor specificity of expanded TCR clones remained undetermined. A fall in unique TCR clone counts followed stereotactic body radiation therapy, with medians of about 9,700 versus 6,500.

CDR3 length: 16 amino acids. The V gene's germline CDR1 is LGHNA and CDR2 YNFKEQ. The ends lost 1 base at V and 4 bases at J; junction bases unmatched: 9. Researchers used two-round multiplex PCR to amplify TCR beta CDR3 starting from genomic DNA. Every TRBV and TRBJ gene had its own specific primer in first-round PCR. MiXCR was run by TCRdb on the multiplex PCR reads, yielding one entry per CDR3 protein. The table has about 14,000 distinct CDR3 sequences, 50% to 60% seen once. The chain uses TRBV4-2 and TRBJ2-7; 8 nucleotides agree with TRBD2. The sequencing here drew on PBMCs, taken before or after stereotactic body radiation therapy (not recorded which). This receptor was obtained from a donor aged 50 or older with non-small cell lung cancer. The CDR3, as DNA: TGTGCCAGCAGCCAAGGCGGCGGGAGGAAAAGATACGAGCAGTACTTC. This codes for CASSQGGGRKRYEQYF.